The T cell receptor (beta chain) under discussion was sequenced for a study of T cells in Graves' hyperthyroidism and ophthalmopathy. TCR beta CDR3 sequences were amplified from RNA transcripts. In the first-round RT-PCR of the TCR CDR3, the HTBI primer set was used. TCRdb called the multiplex PCR reads again in MiXCR, with one record for every CDR3 protein. The data contain hundreds of thousands of distinct CDR3 sequences, about a sixth of them singletons. V shed 4 bases and J 3 bases; nucleotides not matched to a gene: 7. The CDR3 is 16 amino acids. Germline loops: CDR1 MDHEN, CDR2 SYDVKM. The table lists this clonotype with a few counts. Antigen specificity is unknown. Given a much more abundant clone one base away, this may be a read error. Whole-study results and caveats: The model anticipated ophthalmopathy a median about six months pre-onset. Blood also carried most thyroid clonotypes expanded above 0.001.

Exclusions: uncontrolled infection, other autoimmune disease, pregnancy, lactation. The sequencing sample was made of blood. This TCR was recovered from a woman aged 18-29 years with Graves' ophthalmopathy. The chain carries TRBV28 and TRBJ1-5; 9 nucleotides agree with TRBD1. The CDR3, as DNA: TGTGCCAGCAGTTCTCTCGGGACAGGGATCAATCAGCCCCAGCATTTT. Encoded protein: CASSSLGTGINQPQHF.